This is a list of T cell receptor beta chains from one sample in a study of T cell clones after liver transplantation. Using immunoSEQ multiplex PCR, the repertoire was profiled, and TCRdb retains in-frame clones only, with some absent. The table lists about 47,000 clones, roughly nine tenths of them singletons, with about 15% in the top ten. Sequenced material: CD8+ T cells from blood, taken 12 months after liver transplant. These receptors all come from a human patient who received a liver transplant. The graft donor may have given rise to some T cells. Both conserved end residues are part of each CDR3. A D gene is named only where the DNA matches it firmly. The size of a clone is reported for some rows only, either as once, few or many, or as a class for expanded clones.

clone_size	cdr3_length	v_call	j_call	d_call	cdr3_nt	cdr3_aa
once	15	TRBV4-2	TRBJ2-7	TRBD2	TGTGCCAGCAGCCAAGACTTAGCGGGGTCCTACGAGCAGTACTTC	CASSQDLAGSYEQYF
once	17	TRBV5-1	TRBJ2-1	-	TGCGCCAGCAGCCCGATGCCGGAAGGGAGTAGGTACAATGAGCAGTTCTTC	CASSPMPEGSRYNEQFF
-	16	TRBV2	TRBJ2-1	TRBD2	TGTGCCAGCAGTCCTAGCGGGACCGACTCCTACAATGAGCAGTTCTTC	CASSPSGTDSYNEQFF
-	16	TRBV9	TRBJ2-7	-	TGTGCCAGCAGCGATTCCTTACGGACAGCCACCTACGAGCAGTACTTC	CASSDSLRTATYEQYF
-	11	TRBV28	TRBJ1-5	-	TGTGCCAGCAGTTTGAATCAGCCCCAGCATTTT	CASSLNQPQHF
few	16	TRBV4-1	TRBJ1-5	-	TGCGCCAGCAGCCAAGAAACTGAGCTTAGCAATCAGCCCCAGCATTTT	CASSQETELSNQPQHF
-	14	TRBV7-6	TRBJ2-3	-	TGTGCCAGCAGCCCCCTGAGCGGGTCAGATACGCAGTATTTT	CASSPLSGSDTQYF
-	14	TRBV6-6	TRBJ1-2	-	TGTGCCAGCAGTTACTCCGAGGGCAGCTATGGCTACACCTTC	CASSYSEGSYGYTF
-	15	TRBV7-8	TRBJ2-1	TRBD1	TGTGCCAGCAGTTTCGACAGGGCTCTGGGCAATGAGCAGTTCTTC	CASSFDRALGNEQFF
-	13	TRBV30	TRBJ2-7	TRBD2	TGTGCCTGGAGTGAACTAGCGGGCTTCGGGCAGTACTTC	CAWSELAGFGQYF
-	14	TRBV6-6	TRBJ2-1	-	TGTGCCAGCAGTTACTCTAGGGTATACAATGAGCAGTTCTTC	CASSYSRVYNEQFF
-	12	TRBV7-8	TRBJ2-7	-	TGTGCCAGCAGCCCCTATGCCTACGAGCAGTACTTC	CASSPYAYEQYF
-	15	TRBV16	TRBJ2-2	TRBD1	TGTGCCAGCAGCTCCTTCGGACAGGGAGAAGGGGAGCTGTTTTTT	CASSSFGQGEGELFF
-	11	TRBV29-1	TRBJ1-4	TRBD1	TGCAGCGTTGAGACAGGGTTAGGACTGTTTTTT	CSVETGLGLFF
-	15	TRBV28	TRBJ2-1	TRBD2	TGTGCCAGCAGTTCCCAGCGGGAGTTCGACAATGAGCAGTTCTTC	CASSSQREFDNEQFF
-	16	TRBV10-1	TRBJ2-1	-	TGCGCCAGCAGTGCCAAAGTTGGGGGAATCTACAATGAGCAGTTCTTC	CASSAKVGGIYNEQFF
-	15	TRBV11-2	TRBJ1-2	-	TGTGCCAGCAGCTTAGCTCCAGCCGCTAACTATGGCTACACCTTC	CASSLAPAANYGYTF
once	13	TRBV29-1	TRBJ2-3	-	TGCAGCGCTTACAGTTCCCCCACAGATACGCAGTATTTT	CSAYSSPTDTQYF
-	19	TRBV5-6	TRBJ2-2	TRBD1	TGTGCCAGCAGCTTGGGGGCAGTCTTCGTACAGGGGCTTACCGGGGAGCTGTTTTTT	CASSLGAVFVQGLTGELFF
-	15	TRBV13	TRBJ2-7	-	TGTGCCAGCAGCGGGGACGGAGCCTTTTCCTACGAGCAGTACTTC	CASSGDGAFSYEQYF
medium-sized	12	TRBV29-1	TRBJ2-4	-	TGCAGCGTTGTTGGAGCCAAAAACATTCAGTACTTC	CSVVGAKNIQYF
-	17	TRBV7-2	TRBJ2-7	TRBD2	TGTGCCAGCAGCTTAGCGCACGGGAGGTCGAACTCCTACGAGCAGTACTTC	CASSLAHGRSNSYEQYF
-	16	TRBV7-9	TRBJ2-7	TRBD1	TGTGCCAGCAGCTTAGATCGCAGGGGGACGTCCTACGAGCAGTACTTC	CASSLDRRGTSYEQYF
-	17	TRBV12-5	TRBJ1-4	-	TGTGCTAGTGGCCCCATATCGCGACCGACGGCAAATGAAAAACTGTTTTTT	CASGPISRPTANEKLFF
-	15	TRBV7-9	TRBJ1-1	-	TGTGCCAGCAGCTTAGCGAGGTCAACAGAGACTGAAGCTTTCTTT	CASSLARSTETEAFF
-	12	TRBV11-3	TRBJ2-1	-	TGTGCCAGCAGCTCCTGGACGGGTGAGCAGTTCTTC	CASSSWTGEQFF
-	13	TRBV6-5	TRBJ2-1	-	TGTGCCAGCAGTCGGGTGGAGGTCAATGAGCAGTTCTTC	CASSRVEVNEQFF
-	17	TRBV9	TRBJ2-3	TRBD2	TGTGCCAGCAGCGTAGCTCTGACTAGCGGGAGAACAGATACGCAGTATTTT	CASSVALTSGRTDTQYF
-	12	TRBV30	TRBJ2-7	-	TGTGCCTGGACAGCCATAGGCTACGAGCAGTACTTC	CAWTAIGYEQYF
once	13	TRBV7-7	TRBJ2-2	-	TGTGCCAGCAGCCCACCCGGTTACGGGGAGCTGTTTTTT	CASSPPGYGELFF
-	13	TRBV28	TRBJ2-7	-	TGTGCCAGCAGTTTATCCGGTCCCTACGAGCAGTACTTC	CASSLSGPYEQYF
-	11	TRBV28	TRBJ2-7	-	TGTGCCAGCAGTCCCTCGCACGAGCAGTACTTC	CASSPSHEQYF
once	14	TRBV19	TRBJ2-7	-	TGTGCCAGTAGTTGGGGGAGCGGTGCCTACGAGCAGTACTTC	CASSWGSGAYEQYF
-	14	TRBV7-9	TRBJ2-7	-	TGTGCCAGCAGCTTAGGAGGGTTTGGCTACGAGCAGTACTTC	CASSLGGFGYEQYF
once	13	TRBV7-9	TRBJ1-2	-	TGTGCCAGCAGCTTAGACAGTAACTATGGCTACACCTTC	CASSLDSNYGYTF
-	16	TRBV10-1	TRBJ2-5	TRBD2	TGCGCCAGCAGGTTACTAGCGGGAGGGAAGGAAGAGACCCAGTACTTC	CASRLLAGGKEETQYF
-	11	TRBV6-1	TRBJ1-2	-	TGTGCCAGCAGTGAAGGGGGTGGCTACACCTTC	CASSEGGGYTF
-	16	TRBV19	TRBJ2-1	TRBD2	TGTGCCAGTAGTCCAGTGGGACTAGCGGGTAACAATGAGCAGTTCTTC	CASSPVGLAGNNEQFF
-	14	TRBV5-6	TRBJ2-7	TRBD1	TGTGCCAGCAGCATACCGGGACAGACCTACGAGCAGTACTTC	CASSIPGQTYEQYF
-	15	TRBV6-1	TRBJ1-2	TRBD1	TGTGCCAGCAGTGTGGCGCAGTCAGGGGGTATTGGCTACACCTTC	CASSVAQSGGIGYTF
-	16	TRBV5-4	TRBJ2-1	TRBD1	TGTGCCAGCAGCTTGGGACCGGGACAGGGGAACAATGAGCAGTTCTTC	CASSLGPGQGNNEQFF
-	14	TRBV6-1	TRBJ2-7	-	TGTGCCAGCAGTTTTTCCAGGGGCACCTACGAGCAGTACTTC	CASSFSRGTYEQYF
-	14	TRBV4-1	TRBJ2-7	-	TGCGCCAGCAGCCAAAGGGGGGGTCTAGACGAGCAGTACTTC	CASSQRGGLDEQYF
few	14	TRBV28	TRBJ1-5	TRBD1	TGTGCCAGCAGGAGGACAGGGTCAGGTCAGCCCCAGCATTTT	CASRRTGSGQPQHF
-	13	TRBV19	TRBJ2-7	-	TGTGCCACACAAAGGGACAACTCCTACGAGCAGTACTTC	CATQRDNSYEQYF